This paragraph reports one T cell receptor (beta chain). Sequencing used immunoSEQ multiplex PCR; TCRdb keeps in-frame clones, though not all of them. The sample has about 28,000 clones, nearly 85% seen once; the top ten hold less than 20%. CDR1 and CDR2 from the germline V gene are GTSNPN and SVGIG (reference sequence). V dropped 3 bases and J dropped 1; count of bases not matched to a gene: 5. The CDR3 has 14 residues. The treatment: randomized to nivolumab then ipilimumab (arm A) or the reverse (arm B). This sample was taken from a study of sequential checkpoint blockade in melanoma. J is TRBJ2-5 and V is TRBV30; 7 bases are a match to TRBD2. The sequence came from a human donor with melanoma. The sequences come from CD8+ T cells sorted from blood (inferred from file names), collected from a patient given nivolumab and ipilimumab in sequence. The CDR3 loop is CAWRAGRTQETQYF. Here the CDR3 DNA reads TGTGCCTGGAGGGCCGGGAGGACCCAAGAGACCCAGTACTTC.